This is a list of T cell receptor beta chains from one sample in a study of blood T cell repertoires in COVID-19. Measured with immunoSEQ multiplex PCR; TCRdb has only the in-frame clones, and not every one. The sample includes roughly 280,000 clones, around 91% of them seen just once. The sample comprised PBMCs or T cells enriched from blood (not recorded which). These receptor sequences come from a young woman who had recovered from COVID-19. Both conserved end residues are trimmed from each CDR3.

>TRBV29-1|TRBJ1-1
SGGQSEAF
>TRBV6-2/TRBV6-3|TRBJ2-3
ASSYYGRTDTQY
>TRBV3-1/TRBV3-2|TRBJ1-4
ASSQMSQANEKLF
>TRBV7-9|TRBJ2-3
ASSPGLNTDTQY
>TRBV9|TRBJ2-5
ASSGGAGQETQY
>TRBV5-1|TRBJ1-1
ASSLATGINTEAF
>TRBV4-1|TRBJ1-2
ASSQVGEGRQGYT
>TRBV15|TRBJ2-3
ATSRALRADTQY
>TRBV6-5|TRBJ1-6
ASSYSTETRYSPLH
>TRBV11-3|TRBJ1-6
ASSLSGANSPLH
>TRBV10-2|TRBJ1-1
ASSAGNTEAF
>TRBV7-9|TRBJ1-3
ASSLYGDTIY
>TRBV6-5|TRBJ1-1
ASSRGGGNTEAF
>TRBV29-1|TRBJ2-4
SVRGRLAKNIQY
>TRBV5-5|TRBJ2-4
ASSPRTKISGNIQY